This entry lists 27 T cell receptor beta chains sequenced from one sample in a study of blood T cell repertoires in COVID-19. Using immunoSEQ multiplex PCR, the repertoire was profiled, and TCRdb retains in-frame clones only, with some absent. The sample holds around 270,000 clones, 80% to 90% seen once. Sequenced: PBMCs or T cells enriched from blood (not recorded which). Receptors were obtained from a woman aged 30 to 39 who had recovered from COVID-19.

This rearrangement joins TRBV24-1 to TRBJ1-1, with no clear D. Germline V lookup: CDR1 KGHDR, CDR2 SFDVKD. The CDR3 is made up of 12 amino acids. V was pared by 4 bases and J by 3 bases, with 5 bases between. The CDR3 nucleotides read TGTGCCACCAGTGACCCGGACACTGAAGCTTTCTTT. Protein product: CATSDPDTEAFF.

The V and J genes are TRBV28 and TRBJ1-4; 9 bases are shared with TRBD1. The ends lost 3 bases at V and 3 bases at J; junction bases unmatched: 20. Per the germline V gene, CDR1 is MDHEN and CDR2 is SYDVKM. The CDR3 is 21 amino acids. The CDR3 nucleotides read TGTGCCAGCAGTTTCGGGGGGACCCACAGGGGGCGATTTGCTTCTAATGAAAAACTGTTTTTT. It is translated as CASSFGGTHRGRFASNEKLFF. Using reference TRBV28 and TRBJ1-4 for the parts outside the CDR3, the full variable domain is DVKVTQSSRYLVKRTGEKVFLECVQDMDHENMFWYRQDPGLGLRLIYFSYDVKMKEKGDIPEGYSVSREKKERFSLILESASTNQTSMYLCASSFGGTHRGRFASNEKLFFGSGTQLSVL.

The V call is TRBV4-1, the J call TRBJ2-7; 10 bases agree with TRBD1. The CDR3 loop spans 15 amino acids. Germline trimming cut 1 base from V and 4 bases from J; bases unmatched to any gene: 4. The germline V gene encodes CDR1 MGHRA and CDR2 YSYEKL. The DNA for the CDR3 is TGCGCCAGCAGCCAAGCGAGGACAGGGGGATACGAGCAGTACTTC. Protein sequence: CASSQARTGGYEQYF.

The chain is built from TRBV18 and TRBJ2-7; possible D gene TRBD2, 5 bases. Germline V lookup: CDR1 KGHSH, CDR2 LQKENI. Trimming removed 3 bases from V and 7 bases from J, with 19 bases in between. The CDR3 loop spans 15 amino acids. CDR3 in amino acids: CASSPNPGNAEEQYF. The DNA of the CDR3 is TGTGCCAGCTCACCCAATCCCGGGAACGCGGAGGAGCAGTACTTC.

This sequence joins TRBV29-1 and TRBJ1-5; a possible D gene is TRBD1 (5 bases). The CDR3 has 13 amino acids. From germline, CDR1 is SQVTM and CDR2 ANQGSEA. With 6 bases removed from V and 0 bases from J, the gap between germline ends came to 9 bases. Here the CDR3 DNA reads TGCAGCGTCCAGGGATATAGCAATCAGCCCCAGCATTTT. Protein sequence: CSVQGYSNQPQHF. Based on the CDR3 plus reference TRBV29-1 and TRBJ1-5, the full variable domain is SAVISQKPSRDICQRGTSLTIQCQVDSQVTMMFWYRQQPGQSLTLIATANQGSEATYESGFVIDKFPISRPNLTFSTLTVSNMSPEDSSIYLCSVQGYSNQPQHFGDGTRLSIL.

The rearrangement uses TRBV28 and TRBJ1-4; no clear D gene. V lost 3 bases and J lost 6, with 8 bases in between. CDR1 and CDR2 from the germline V gene are MDHEN and SYDVKM. This CDR3 has 13 amino acids. The CDR3 DNA sequence: TGTGCCAGCAGTTTCTTGTTCGATGAAAAACTGTTTTTT. As protein: CASSFLFDEKLFF.

The V gene is TRBV25-1, the J gene TRBJ2-5; 7 bases align to TRBD1. CDR1 is MGHDK and CDR2 is SYGVNS in the germline V gene. This CDR3 is built from 16 residues. J was trimmed by 2 bases and V by 2 bases; bases with no gene match: 8. The CDR3 is CASSERDSRYQETQYF. CDR3 DNA sequence: TGTGCCAGCAGTGAAAGGGACAGTAGGTATCAAGAGACCCAGTACTTC.

V usage is TRBV28 and J usage is TRBJ2-3; TRBD1 is a possible D gene (6 bases). Germline-derived CDR1 and CDR2 are MDHEN and SYDVKM. V lost 5 bases to trimming and J lost 4 bases, with 13 bases between them. The CDR3 extends over 14 amino acids. Here the CDR3 DNA reads TGTGCCAGCAGTCCCCACCAGGGGCCAGATACGCAGTATTTT. Translating it yields CASSPHQGPDTQYF.

The chain recombines TRBV6-2 or TRBV6-3 with TRBJ2-1; 12 bases line up with TRBD1. In germline, CDR1 is MNHEY, CDR2 SVGEGT. V was clipped by 4 bases and J by 10 bases; unmatched bases: 20. There are 19 residues in the CDR3. CDR3 DNA sequence: TGTGCCAGCAGTTTCGGGACCCTACTCAGGGACAGGGGGCTAAAGGAGCAGTTCTTC. It specifies CASSFGTLLRDRGLKEQFF.

This clone was found once. The rearrangement links TRBV27 to TRBJ2-7; TRBD1 matches 9 bases. Germline V CDR1 and CDR2: MNHEY, SMNVEV (reference sequence). Trimming took 5 bases from V and 3 from J; bases not matched to a gene: 2. This CDR3 is 13 amino acids long. CDR3 protein: CASSPGQGYEQYF. For the CDR3, the DNA is TGTGCCAGCAGTCCGGGACAGGGCTACGAGCAGTACTTC.

V gene TRBV5-1 combines with J gene TRBJ1-6, with TRBD1 matching over 9 bases. The CDR3 spans 15 residues. Germline V gene lookup returns CDR1 SGHRS and CDR2 YFSETQ. Trimming took 7 bases from V and 5 from J; bases not matched to a gene: 7. This chain's CDR3 is CASCTWTGDNSPLHF. The CDR3 bases are TGCGCCAGCTGCACATGGACAGGGGATAATTCACCCCTCCACTTT.

The chain has TRBV27 and TRBJ2-1; TRBD1 aligns across 10 bases. CDR3 length equals 14 residues. Trimming took 7 bases from V and 4 from J; bases not matched to a gene: 4. CDR1 is MNHEY and CDR2 is SMNVEV in the germline V gene (reference sequence). The CDR3 DNA follows: TGTGCCAGCACCCCGGGACAGGGGTACAATGAGCAGTTCTTC. This translates into CASTPGQGYNEQFF.

This clone is a singleton in its sample. This rearrangement joins TRBV6-5 to TRBJ2-5; 14 bases line up with TRBD2. Trimming cost V 6 bases and J 5 bases; bases outside gene matches: 5. The germline gives CDR1 MNHEY, CDR2 SVGAGI. CDR3 length: 15 residues. In DNA form, the CDR3 reads TGTGCCAGCAGGGGACTAGCGGGAGTCCGTGAGACCCAGTACTTC. Its protein is CASRGLAGVRETQYF.

CDR3 bases: TGTGCCAGCAGCCAGTTGACAGTAGAGACCCAGTACTTC. It yields the protein CASSQLTVETQYF. The genes are TRBV14 and TRBJ2-5, with D possibly matching TRBD1 (5 bases). The CDR3 sequence is 13 residues long. Germline V gene data show CDR1 as SGHDN and CDR2 as FVKESK. The V gene lost 3 bases and the J gene lost 4 bases, with 9 bases spanning the gap.

The chain employs TRBV7-2 and TRBJ2-7; D unresolved. Trimming stripped 3 bases from V and 3 bases from J, with 12 bases between. CDR1 is SGHTA, CDR2 FQGNSA, per germline. There are 14 residues in the CDR3. This CDR3 reads CASSFLSSLYEQYF. The CDR3 nucleotides read TGTGCCAGCAGCTTTTTATCGTCCCTCTACGAGCAGTACTTC. The whole variable domain, filled in from reference TRBV7-2 and TRBJ2-7, reads GAGVSQSPSNKVTEKGKDVELRCDPISGHTALYWYRQSLGQGLEFLIYFQGNSAPDKSGLPSDRFSAERTGGSVSTLTIQRTQQEDSAVYLCASSFLSSLYEQYFGPGTRLTVT.

This clone was seen only a few times. The chain joins TRBV28 to TRBJ1-6, with 7 bases lining up with TRBD1. Per germline, CDR1 MDHEN and CDR2 SYDVKM. The CDR3 is 13 residues long. The V segment lost 4 bases and the J segment 6 bases; nucleotides outside the gene matches: 0. DNA for the CDR3: TGTGCCAGCAGTTCAGGGGGTAATTCACCCCTCCACTTT. Its translation: CASSSGGNSPLHF.

The J gene is TRBJ2-3, the V gene TRBV7-6; TRBD1 matches at 9 bases. The CDR3 covers 15 residues. V was pared by 5 bases and J by 3 bases, with 6 bases of the junction left unmatched. CDR1 is SGHVS and CDR2 is FNYEAQ in the germline V gene. The CDR3 loop is CASSRRTGATDTQYF. CDR3 in DNA: TGTGCCAGCAGCAGACGGACAGGGGCGACAGATACGCAGTATTTT.

The chain has TRBV5-4 and TRBJ1-6, with 11 bases lining up with TRBD1. V lost 1 base, J lost 8 bases, and 5 bases stayed unmatched. The CDR3 contains 16 residues. Germline lookup yields CDR1 SGHNT and CDR2 YYREEE (reference sequence). The CDR3 DNA is TGTGCCAGCAGCTTGTGGACAGGGGGCTCGGATTCACCCCTCCACTTT. Translation gives CASSLWTGGSDSPLHF.

V is TRBV14 and J is TRBJ2-7, with 7 bases identical to TRBD2. Per the germline V gene, CDR1 is SGHDN and CDR2 is FVKESK. This CDR3 comprises 15 residues. V dropped 0 bases and J dropped 4; count of bases not matched to a gene: 6. This CDR3 is CASSQEAGILYEQYF. The CDR3 region has the DNA TGTGCCAGCAGCCAAGAAGCGGGGATCCTTTACGAGCAGTACTTC.

This clone came up a few times. The chain uses TRBV4-1 and TRBJ1-5, with TRBD1 matching 8 bases. Losses at the gene ends were 1 base for V and 7 bases for J; bases not matched to a gene: 9. The V gene's germline CDR1 is MGHRA and CDR2 YSYEKL. The CDR3 is 16 amino acids. CDR3 sequence (DNA): TGCGCCAGCAGCCAAGCCCCAGGGGGCTTGGGGCAGCCCCAGCATTTT. It specifies CASSQAPGGLGQPQHF.

This clone showed up just a few times. The chain combines TRBV11-2 with TRBJ1-1; D is unclear. Germline V lookup: CDR1 SGHAT, CDR2 FQNNGV. V was shortened by 5 bases and J by 0 bases, with 7 bases between the two germline ends. The CDR3 totals 13 residues. This CDR3 is CASSVAMNTEAFF. DNA of the CDR3: TGTGCCAGCAGCGTAGCTATGAACACTGAAGCTTTCTTT.

This chain uses TRBV7-8 with TRBJ2-7; 10 bases map to TRBD1. CDR1 is SGHVS and CDR2 is FQNEAQ in the germline V gene. This CDR3 has 14 amino acids. The J segment lost 5 bases and the V segment lost 5 bases, leaving 6 bases of the junction unmatched. CDR3 DNA: TGTGCCAGCAGCCGCTCCGGACAGGGGGACGAGCAGTACTTC. Amino acid sequence: CASSRSGQGDEQYF.

This clone was detected ten times or more. This chain connects TRBV5-6 to TRBJ1-3, with a weak D call TRBD1 (6 bases). V was pared by 3 bases and J by 5 bases, with 9 bases between. CDR1 SGHDT and CDR2 YYEEEE come from the germline V gene. The CDR3 extends over 13 amino acids. In DNA, the CDR3 is TGTGCCAGCAGCTCGGACAGCCGAAACACCATATATTTT. It translates to CASSSDSRNTIYF.

The rearrangement uses TRBV19 and TRBJ1-1; 7 bases are shared with TRBD1. The CDR3 covers 16 residues. Germline lookup yields CDR1 LNHDA and CDR2 SQIVND (reference sequence). V was pared by 0 bases and J by 0 bases, with 4 bases of the junction left unmatched. The CDR3 DNA is TGTGCCAGTAGTATAGAAAGGGGGCGAATGAACACTGAAGCTTTCTTT. This sequence encodes CASSIERGRMNTEAFF.

J is TRBJ1-2 and V is TRBV2; D not certain. Germline lookup yields CDR1 SNHLY and CDR2 FYNNEI. The V end lost 8 bases, the J end lost 3 bases, and 22 bases lay between the germline ends. This CDR3 comprises 16 residues. The CDR3 spells CASARPFGEEDYGYTF. The CDR3 nucleotides read TGTGCCAGCGCGAGGCCATTTGGGGAGGAGGACTATGGCTACACCTTC.

The V and J genes are TRBV9 and TRBJ2-7; 9 bases agree with TRBD2. J gave up 6 bases and V 4 bases, and 11 bases lay outside the gene matches. CDR1 is SGDLS, CDR2 YYNGEE, per germline. The CDR3 spans 15 residues. CDR3 region: CASSIRAGGLGEQYF. The CDR3 nucleotides are TGTGCCAGCAGCATACGAGCGGGGGGTCTTGGCGAGCAGTACTTC.

This clone has just a few counts. This sequence joins TRBV25-1 and TRBJ1-2, with TRBD1 matching 7 bases. V shed 8 bases, J shed 2 bases, and the junction held 5 bases outside the gene matches. Germline V gives CDR1 MGHDK, CDR2 SYGVNS. This CDR3 is built from 13 residues. CDR3 DNA: TGTGCCAGCTTCGGACAGGCGAACTATGGCTACACCTTC. Protein sequence: CASFGQANYGYTF.